This T cell receptor beta chain is drawn from a study of blood T cells in healthy people across ages. Primed by a sample-barcoded 5' primer and a J-beta primer mix, a second PCR proceeded for about 7 to 12 cycles. The study obtained at least 3 million CDR3-containing paired-end reads from every sample. TCRdb itself ran the 5' RACE reads through MiXCR, one entry per CDR3 protein. The repertoire holds around 1.5 million distinct CDR3 sequences, with roughly 64% as singletons. Turning to this clonotype: Its antigen is unidentified. Germline and junction disagree at one end, which may indicate a read error.

Findings and caveats of the study: Relative to aged donors, long-lived donors carried more naive CD4+ cells and displayed higher diversity. No one knew whether donors had CMV, which possibly confounded expanded clonotype changes. One million T cells yielded diversity estimates that were considered underestimates.

The sample consisted of blood. The receptor comes from a man aged 18 to 29 in good health.

The CDR3 protein is CASSIEGSGSYNEQFF. The CDR3 DNA reads as TGCGCCAGTAGTATAGAGGGGAGCGGGTCCTACAATGAGCAGTTCTTC. The genes are TRBV19 and TRBJ2-1; D might be TRBD2 (6 bases). The CDR3 has 16 residues. Germline CDR1 and CDR2: LNHDA and SQIVND (reference sequence). The full variable domain, completed using reference TRBV19 and TRBJ2-1, is DGGITQSPKYLFRKEGQNVTLSCEQNLNHDAMYWYRQDPGQGLRLIYYSQIVNDFQKGDIAEGYSVSREKKESFPLTVTSAQKNPTAFYLCASSIEGSGSYNEQFFGPGTRLTVL.